The table lists the clone carrying this T cell receptor beta chain with a few counts. These data come from a study of early T cells in non-severe SARS-CoV-2 infection. In the study overall: Sequencing was performed on bulk RNA from unsorted whole blood, leaving chains unpaired.

cDNA molecules, individually, were tagged with unique molecular identifiers. TCRdb independently ran MiXCR on the 5' RACE reads; one entry per CDR3 protein. This table has fewer than 85,000 distinct CDR3 sequences, 10% to 12% appearing once. Germline V gene sequence: CDR1 SEHNR, CDR2 FQNEAQ (reference sequence). The length of the CDR3 is 14 residues. Between the trimmed V and J ends, which lost 4 bases and 1 base, there was a span of 10 bases. The chain combines TRBV7-9 with TRBJ2-5; D call uncertain. Sample: whole blood, taken at baseline. This receptor was obtained from an adult who was a healthcare worker with PCR-confirmed SARS-CoV-2 infection or an uninfected control (not recorded which). The CDR3 bases are TGTGCCAGCAGCTCACTGCGGATCCAAGAGACCCAGTACTTC. Encoded protein: CASSSLRIQETQYF.